This T cell receptor beta chain was found in a study of response to subunit inactivated influenza vaccine. Study-level results: Every seasonal influenza vaccination brings in few new T cells, the authors suggested.

In TCRdb, the RT-PCR reads were re-called with MiXCR into one record per CDR3 protein. The sample contains 800,000 or so distinct CDR3 sequences, about 20% of which appear only once. The table lists this clonotype with a count of one. The antigen is not known. With 6 bases removed from V and 1 base from J, the gap between germline ends came to 7 bases. CDR3 size: 13 residues. From germline, CDR1 is SGHRS and CDR2 YFSETQ. The chain joins TRBV5-1 to TRBJ2-2; D remains unclear. This TCR was sampled from a man aged 50 or older who received an inactivated influenza vaccine. The sequenced sample was PBMCs from blood, obtained around 5 days after vaccination. The CDR3 DNA is TGCGCCAGCACGGTCGGGAACACCGGGGAGCTGTTTTTT. Its protein product is CASTVGNTGELFF.